The rows below give T cell receptor beta chains drawn from one sample of a study of OX40 agonist ivuxolimab in advanced cancers. The method was immunoSEQ multiplex PCR; TCRdb's version includes in-frame clones alone and lacks a portion of them. This table holds roughly 110,000 clones, about 91% found once. The sequenced sample was CD4+ or CD8+ T cells sorted from blood, obtained in a trial of the OX40 agonist ivuxolimab. The source is an adult with an advanced solid tumor such as melanoma, head and neck, liver or kidney cancer. Both conserved end residues are trimmed from each CDR3. The D gene is left open where the match is weak. Clone size is stated in some rows and not others, as once, few, many or a class when expanded.

clone size: NA; J gene: TRBJ2-4; V gene: TRBV7-2; CDR3 length: 12; D gene: TRBD2; CDR3 protein: ASSWREGKNIQY
clone size: NA; J gene: TRBJ1-4; V gene: TRBV19; CDR3 length: 13; D gene: NA; CDR3 protein: ASSIGDRANEKLF
clone size: NA; J gene: TRBJ2-7; V gene: TRBV7-8; CDR3 length: 11; D gene: NA; CDR3 protein: ASSLQGGYEQY
clone size: NA; J gene: TRBJ2-7; V gene: TRBV7-2; CDR3 length: 13; D gene: TRBD2; CDR3 protein: ASSLVAGGRYEQY
clone size: NA; J gene: TRBJ2-7; V gene: TRBV4-2; CDR3 length: 11; D gene: NA; CDR3 protein: ASSQLISHEQY
clone size: NA; J gene: TRBJ1-1; V gene: TRBV28; CDR3 length: 12; D gene: TRBD1; CDR3 protein: ASRRTGAGTEAF
clone size: NA; J gene: TRBJ2-7; V gene: TRBV6-6; CDR3 length: 13; D gene: NA; CDR3 protein: ASSYVQGKGYEQY
clone size: few; J gene: TRBJ2-3; V gene: TRBV6-5; CDR3 length: 13; D gene: TRBD2; CDR3 protein: ASSSPGLAGDTQY
clone size: NA; J gene: TRBJ1-2; V gene: TRBV13; CDR3 length: 14; D gene: NA; CDR3 protein: ASSLNGGGANSGYT
clone size: NA; J gene: TRBJ2-1; V gene: TRBV9; CDR3 length: 14; D gene: TRBD2; CDR3 protein: ASSVLSSGTYNEQF
clone size: NA; J gene: TRBJ2-1; V gene: TRBV6-6; CDR3 length: 9; D gene: NA; CDR3 protein: ASGLVDEQF
clone size: NA; J gene: TRBJ2-5; V gene: TRBV27; CDR3 length: 13; D gene: TRBD1; CDR3 protein: ASTLTGTGGGTQY
clone size: NA; J gene: TRBJ1-1; V gene: TRBV7-9; CDR3 length: 13; D gene: NA; CDR3 protein: ASSLAPGGDTEAF
clone size: NA; J gene: TRBJ2-2; V gene: TRBV4-1; CDR3 length: 15; D gene: TRBD2; CDR3 protein: ASSQEGGGGGTGELF
clone size: few; J gene: TRBJ1-2; V gene: TRBV7-2; CDR3 length: 10; D gene: NA; CDR3 protein: ASSSSYYGYT
clone size: NA; J gene: TRBJ2-3; V gene: TRBV28; CDR3 length: 15; D gene: NA; CDR3 protein: ASSPMGGGRKTDTQY